Below are 13 T cell receptor beta chains sequenced from a single sample in a study of blood T cell repertoires in COVID-19. The repertoire was sequenced with immunoSEQ multiplex PCR; TCRdb's copy has only in-frame clones and lacks some. The table includes roughly 100,000 clones, over 70% detected once. Sequenced: peripheral blood. These receptor sequences come from a human donor in a cohort sampled during active COVID-19.

The gene calls are TRBV28 and TRBJ1-4, with D possibly TRBD1 on 6 matching bases. Germline V gene data show CDR1 as MDHEN and CDR2 as SYDVKM. The CDR3 extends over 15 amino acids. The germline V and J ends were trimmed by 1 base and 7 bases, with 13 bases remaining between them. CDR3: CASSLFSGGGEKLFF. The CDR3 DNA sequence: TGTGCCAGCAGTTTATTTTCGGGAGGGGGTGAAAAACTGTTTTTT.

In DNA, the CDR3 is TGTGCCAGCAGCCAAGCCAACTACGAGCAGTACTTC. It translates to CASSQANYEQYF. The chain combines TRBV3-1 (or the pseudogene TRBV3-2) with TRBJ2-7; D is ambiguous. The CDR3 totals 12 residues. Germline V CDR1 and CDR2: LGHDT, YNNKEL (reference sequence). Trimming left V 1 base short and J 3 bases short, with 4 bases between.

The chain uses TRBV5-5 and TRBJ2-7, with 12 bases identical to TRBD2. In germline, CDR1 is SGHKS, CDR2 YYEKEE (reference sequence). After removal of 9 bases from V and 2 bases from J, the junction contained 9 bases not matched to a gene. This CDR3 comprises 15 residues. The CDR3 region is CATSRTSGNTYEQYF. CDR3 bases: TGTGCCACTTCACGGACTAGCGGGAATACCTACGAGCAGTACTTC.

Sample share makes this clone medium-sized. The rearrangement uses TRBV7-8 and TRBJ2-2; TRBD1 matches at 10 bases. The germline V gene encodes CDR1 SGHVS and CDR2 FQNEAQ. The CDR3 is made up of 16 amino acids. V trimming: 5 bases; J trimming: 2 bases; junction bases outside the gene matches: 5. CDR3 nucleotide sequence: TGTGCCAGCAGCGGGACAGGGGTCCTAAACACCGGGGAGCTGTTTTTT. Translated, it gives CASSGTGVLNTGELFF.

This chain joins TRBV5-6 and TRBJ1-2; D is perhaps TRBD1 (6 bases). The V gene's germline CDR1 is SGHDT and CDR2 YYEEEE. This CDR3 has 14 amino acids. Trimming left V 4 bases short and J 3 bases short, with 13 bases between. The CDR3, as DNA: TGTGCCAGCAGCCGGAAACAGGGCCACTATGGCTACACCTTC. As protein: CASSRKQGHYGYTF.

The CDR3 region has the DNA TGTGCCAGTAGTGCAGGACAGGGAAGGATCTCTGGCTACACCTTC. This codes for CASSAGQGRISGYTF. V is TRBV19 and J is TRBJ1-2, with 8 positions matching TRBD1. J gave up 7 bases and V 5 bases, and 12 bases lay outside the gene matches. This CDR3 spans 15 amino acids. Germline loops: CDR1 LNHDA, CDR2 SQIVND (reference sequence).

In its sample, this clone was seen once. CDR3 region: CASSFGTPNTEAFF. DNA for the CDR3: TGTGCCAGCAGTTTTGGGACACCGAACACTGAAGCTTTCTTT. This rearrangement joins TRBV27 to TRBJ1-1, with a tentative D call TRBD1 (6 bases). Germline-derived CDR1 and CDR2 are MNHEY and SMNVEV (reference sequence). CDR3 length: 14 residues. V lost 3 bases and J lost 1, with 9 bases in between.

The chain uses TRBV7-9 and TRBJ1-1, with TRBD1 identical over 9 bases. The V gene end was trimmed by 3 bases and the J gene end by 4 bases; junction bases not matched to a gene: 6. CDR1 is SEHNR, CDR2 FQNEAQ, per germline (reference sequence). This CDR3 has 15 amino acids. CDR3 DNA sequence: TGTGCCAGCAGCTTCCTGGGACAGGGAGGCACTGAAGCTTTCTTT. As protein: CASSFLGQGGTEAFF.

The rearrangement uses TRBV28 and TRBJ1-1; possible D gene TRBD1, 6 bases. The CDR3 contains 15 residues. In germline, CDR1 is MDHEN, CDR2 SYDVKM. Trimming removed 7 bases at V and 0 bases at J, with 15 bases between. CDR3 amino acids: CASIRQTGMNTEAFF. CDR3 nucleotide sequence: TGTGCCAGCATTAGGCAGACAGGCATGAACACTGAAGCTTTCTTT.

J is TRBJ2-7 and V is TRBV6-5, with 9 bases aligning to TRBD1. Germline CDR1 MNHEY, CDR2 SVGAGI. With V trimmed by 7 bases and J by 7 bases, 14 bases remained unmatched. The CDR3 has 15 amino acids. CDR3 region: CASTLEGQGFSEQYF. CDR3 sequence (DNA): TGTGCCAGCACCCTGGAGGGACAGGGCTTCTCAGAGCAGTACTTC.

V and J are TRBV30 and TRBJ2-7; D possibly corresponds to TRBD1 (5 bases). V lost 8 bases to trimming and J lost 2 bases, with 16 bases between them. The germline V gene encodes CDR1 GTSNPN and CDR2 SVGIG (reference sequence). The CDR3 contains 13 residues. Here the CDR3 DNA reads TGTGCCGGAAATACGCCAGGGACCTACGAGCAGTACTTC. It is translated as CAGNTPGTYEQYF.

The CDR3 DNA sequence: TGTGCCAGCAGCTTTGCTCCAGGGAACCCCAATGAAAAACTGTTTTTT. Encoded protein: CASSFAPGNPNEKLFF. This sequence joins TRBV5-8 and TRBJ1-4, with D possibly being TRBD1 (5 bases). Germline CDR1 and CDR2: SGHTS and YDEGEE. V was shortened by 2 bases and J by 5 bases, with 16 bases between the two germline ends. The CDR3 runs to 16 residues.

This clone came up a few times. The chain links TRBV5-1 to TRBJ1-2, with a tentative D call TRBD1 (5 bases). Per the germline V gene, CDR1 is SGHRS and CDR2 is YFSETQ. This CDR3 contains 14 residues. The V gene lost 2 bases and the J gene lost 6 bases, with 14 bases spanning the gap. In DNA, the CDR3 is TGCGCCAGCAGCTTCGCGCTCCAGGGTGATGGCTACACCTTC. As protein: CASSFALQGDGYTF.